Described below is a single T cell receptor (beta chain) sequence and its context. The target antigen is unknown. CDR1 SGHDT and CDR2 YYEEEE come from the germline V gene. Trimming removed 3 bases at V and 11 bases at J, with 19 bases between. The CDR3 runs to 14 residues. The data are from a study of OX40 agonist ivuxolimab in advanced cancers. General study points: There were, on average, more expanded clones in CD8+ T cells than in CD4+.

People who had autoimmune disease history or systemic immunosuppression were excluded. The data were produced by immunoSEQ multiplex PCR, yet TCRdb's version contains in-frame clones alone and is incomplete. The sample lists tens of thousands of clones, about 85% occurring once. This chain connects TRBV5-6 to TRBJ2-3, with D unclear. The specimen was CD4+ or CD8+ T cells sorted from blood, collected in a trial of the OX40 agonist ivuxolimab. The receptor comes from an adult with an advanced solid tumor such as melanoma, head and neck, liver or kidney cancer. CDR3 sequence reads: CASSSTQQRWVQYF. The CDR3 bases are TGTGCCAGCAGCTCCACCCAACAGAGGTGGGTGCAGTATTTT.